These T cell receptor beta chains were read from a single sample in a study of T-cell memory formation after mild COVID-19. TCRdb reanalysed the 5' RACE reads using MiXCR and keeps one entry per CDR3 protein. The table shows about 420,000 distinct CDR3 sequences, with about 22% occurring only once. Sequencing was done on a sample of PBMCs or a T cell subset sorted from them (not recorded which). Receptor source: an adult woman who had mild COVID-19 (a few samples of this study predate the infection). Cell type and time point are not known. CDR3s include the opening cysteine and the closing phenylalanine or tryptophan. Each record gives: V gene, J gene, clone size, D gene, CDR3 DNA, CDR3 protein. The D gene is left open where the match is weak. Size tells how often a clone was seen (once, few, many) or the class of an expanded clone, and some rows leave it out.

>TRBV7-2|TRBJ1-4|few|.
TGTGCCAGCAGCATTACTGGCAGGGTTGGGGAAAAACTGTTTTTT
CASSITGRVGEKLFF
>TRBV9|TRBJ2-7|.|.
TGTGCCAGCAGCCCGGGCGCAGGAACCTCCTACGAGCAGTACTTC
CASSPGAGTSYEQYF
>TRBV12-3/TRBV12-4|TRBJ1-6|.|.
TGTGCCAGCAGTTTAGCGCTGGGGGGGGATTCACCCCTCCACTTT
CASSLALGGDSPLHF
>TRBV10-3|TRBJ2-3|.|TRBD2
TGTGCCATCAGTGATCAGGGACTAGCGGGGGGGCCCGATACGCAGTATTTT
CAISDQGLAGGPDTQYF
>TRBV27|TRBJ2-7|many|TRBD2
TGTGCCAGCAGTTTGGCTAGCGGGAGCTCCTACGAGCAGTACTTC
CASSLASGSSYEQYF
>TRBV20-1|TRBJ2-3|.|TRBD2
TGCAGCAGTGCTAGGTCTAGCGGGGGGAGCACAGATACGCAGTATTTT
CSSARSSGGSTDTQYF
>TRBV12-3/TRBV12-4|TRBJ2-7|many|TRBD2
TGTGCCAGCAAGCCCGCGGGCGGGAGCTCCTACGAGCAGTACTTC
CASKPAGGSSYEQYF
>TRBV29-1|TRBJ1-1|many|.
TGCAGCGTTGGACTGACAGCGAACACTGAAGCTTTCTTT
CSVGLTANTEAFF
>TRBV10-3|TRBJ2-3|few|.
TGTGCCATCAGTCGGAACGGGGCAAAGGGGGGAGATACGCAGTATTTT
CAISRNGAKGGDTQYF
>TRBV7-9|TRBJ2-3|few|.
TGTGCCAGCAGCTTAGATGGGTTGAGCACAGATACGCAGTATTTT
CASSLDGLSTDTQYF
>TRBV20-1|TRBJ2-1|few|TRBD2
TGCAGTGCTAGGGTTAGCGGGAGAAAAGATGAGCAGTTCTTC
CSARVSGRKDEQFF
>TRBV7-3|TRBJ2-3|.|.
TGTGCCAGCAGCTTAAGGGGGGAACAGGGGCGAGGGGATACGCAGTATTTT
CASSLRGEQGRGDTQYF
>TRBV24-1|TRBJ2-1|.|.
TGTGCCACCAGTGATAAGGGGGGCCTCTTCGATGAGCAGTTCTTC
CATSDKGGLFDEQFF
>TRBV20-1|TRBJ2-1|few|.
TGCAGTGCTAGAGCATCCTACAATGAGCAGTTCTTC
CSARASYNEQFF
>TRBV25-1|TRBJ2-7|few|.
TGTGCCACCCGCAGGGGGGGGGCAAACGAGCAGTACTTC
CATRRGGANEQYF